This T cell receptor beta chain was recovered during a study of Graves' ophthalmopathy and Graves' hyperthyroidism. Per germline, CDR1 ENHRY and CDR2 SYGVKD. The CDR3 is 14 residues long. Trimming took off 4 bases at V and 4 bases at J, with 13 bases between the two ends. Amplified TCR beta CDR3 regions were obtained using RNA transcripts as template. Second-round multiplex PCR came after a first-round RT-PCR that employed HTBI primers. TCRdb reanalysed the multiplex PCR reads using MiXCR and keeps one entry per CDR3 protein. The sample lists under 800,000 distinct CDR3 sequences, approximately 21% occurring once.

Sequencing was performed on peripheral blood. V gene TRBV10-3 combines with J gene TRBJ1-1; D possibly corresponds to TRBD1 (6 bases). This TCR was sampled from a young woman with stable Graves' hyperthyroidism. Some clones in this sample may be carry-over from other donors' samples. The CDR3 here is CAISAFTGPTEAFF. DNA of the CDR3: TGTGCCATCAGTGCGTTTACAGGGCCCACTGAAGCTTTCTTT.